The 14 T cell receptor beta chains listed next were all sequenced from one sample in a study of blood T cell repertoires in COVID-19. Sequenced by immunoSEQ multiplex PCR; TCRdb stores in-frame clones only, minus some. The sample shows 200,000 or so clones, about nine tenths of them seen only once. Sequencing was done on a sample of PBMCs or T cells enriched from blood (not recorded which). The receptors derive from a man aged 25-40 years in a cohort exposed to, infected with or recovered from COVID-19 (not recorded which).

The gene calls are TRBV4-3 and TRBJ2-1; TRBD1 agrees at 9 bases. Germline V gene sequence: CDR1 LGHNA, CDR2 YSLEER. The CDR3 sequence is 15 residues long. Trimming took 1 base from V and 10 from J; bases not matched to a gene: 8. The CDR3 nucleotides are TGCGCCAGCAGCCAAGGGACAGGGGTGACTCCCGAGCAGTTCTTC. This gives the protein CASSQGTGVTPEQFF.

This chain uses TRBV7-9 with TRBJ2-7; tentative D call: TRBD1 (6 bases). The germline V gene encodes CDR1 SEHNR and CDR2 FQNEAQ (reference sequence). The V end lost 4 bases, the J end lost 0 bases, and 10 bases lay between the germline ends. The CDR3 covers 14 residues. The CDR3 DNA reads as TGTGCCAGCAGCTCAGGACAGAGCTCCTACGAGCAGTACTTC. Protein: CASSSGQSSYEQYF.

The CDR3 loop reads CASSPKAYSTDTQYF. The CDR3 DNA reads as TGTGCCAGCAGCCCAAAAGCCTATAGCACAGATACGCAGTATTTT. J is TRBJ2-3 and V is TRBV9; D unresolved. V lost 4 bases and J lost 0, with 12 bases in between. CDR1 is SGDLS, CDR2 YYNGEE, per germline. The CDR3 is made up of 15 amino acids.

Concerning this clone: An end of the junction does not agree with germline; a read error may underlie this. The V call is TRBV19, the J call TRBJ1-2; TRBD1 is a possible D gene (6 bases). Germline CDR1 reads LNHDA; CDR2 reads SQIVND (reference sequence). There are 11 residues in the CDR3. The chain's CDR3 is CASSMGHGSLF. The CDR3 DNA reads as TGTGCCAGTAGTATGGGACACGGATCACTCTTC.

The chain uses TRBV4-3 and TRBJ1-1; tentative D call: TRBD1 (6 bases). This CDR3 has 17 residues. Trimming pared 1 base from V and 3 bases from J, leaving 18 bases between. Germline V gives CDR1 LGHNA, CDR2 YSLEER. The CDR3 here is CASSQVAGGGADTEAFF. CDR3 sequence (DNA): TGCGCCAGCAGCCAAGTAGCCGGTGGGGGCGCGGACACTGAAGCTTTCTTT.

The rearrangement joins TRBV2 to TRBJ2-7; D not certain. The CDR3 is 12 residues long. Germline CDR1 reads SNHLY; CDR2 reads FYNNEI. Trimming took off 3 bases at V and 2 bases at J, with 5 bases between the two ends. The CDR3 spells CASSDRPYEQYF. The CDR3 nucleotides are TGTGCCAGCAGTGACAGGCCCTACGAGCAGTACTTC.

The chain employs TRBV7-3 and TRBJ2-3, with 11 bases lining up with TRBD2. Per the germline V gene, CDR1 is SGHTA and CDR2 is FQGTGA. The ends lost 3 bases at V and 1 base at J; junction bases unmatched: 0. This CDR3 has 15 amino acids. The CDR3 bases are TGTGCCAGCAGCTTTAGCGGGAGGGGCACAGATACGCAGTATTTT. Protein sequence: CASSFSGRGTDTQYF.

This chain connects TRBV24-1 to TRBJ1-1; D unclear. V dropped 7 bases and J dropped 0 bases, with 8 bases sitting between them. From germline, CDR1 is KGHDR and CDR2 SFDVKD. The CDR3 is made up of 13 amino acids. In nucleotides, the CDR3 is TGTGCCACCAGCGCGGGATTGAACACTGAAGCTTTCTTT. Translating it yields CATSAGLNTEAFF.

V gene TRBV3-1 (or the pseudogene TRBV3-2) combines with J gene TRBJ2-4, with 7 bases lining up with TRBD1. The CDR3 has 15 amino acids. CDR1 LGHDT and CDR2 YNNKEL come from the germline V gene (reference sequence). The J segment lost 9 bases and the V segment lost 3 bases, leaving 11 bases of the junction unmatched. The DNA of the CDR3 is TGTGCCAGCAGCCAGCCGGGACAGATAAATTCCATTCAGTACTTC. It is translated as CASSQPGQINSIQYF.

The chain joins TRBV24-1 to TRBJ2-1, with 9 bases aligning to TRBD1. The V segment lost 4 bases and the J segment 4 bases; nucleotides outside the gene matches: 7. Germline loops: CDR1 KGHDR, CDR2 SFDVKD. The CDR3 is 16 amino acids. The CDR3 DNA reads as TGTGCCACCAGTGACCCGGGACAGGGTGAATACAATGAGCAGTTCTTC. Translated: CATSDPGQGEYNEQFF.

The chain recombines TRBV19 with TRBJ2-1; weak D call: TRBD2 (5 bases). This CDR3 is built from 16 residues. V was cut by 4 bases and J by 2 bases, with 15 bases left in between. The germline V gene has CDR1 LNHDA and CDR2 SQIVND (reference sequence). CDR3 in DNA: TGTGCCAGTAGTAAGCGACCTGGGAGCACCTACAATGAGCAGTTCTTC. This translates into CASSKRPGSTYNEQFF.

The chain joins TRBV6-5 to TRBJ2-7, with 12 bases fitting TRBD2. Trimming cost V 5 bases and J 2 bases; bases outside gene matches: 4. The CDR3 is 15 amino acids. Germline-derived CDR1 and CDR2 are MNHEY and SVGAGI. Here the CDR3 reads CASSRTSGDPYEQYF. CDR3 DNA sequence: TGTGCCAGCAGTCGGACTAGCGGGGACCCCTACGAGCAGTACTTC.

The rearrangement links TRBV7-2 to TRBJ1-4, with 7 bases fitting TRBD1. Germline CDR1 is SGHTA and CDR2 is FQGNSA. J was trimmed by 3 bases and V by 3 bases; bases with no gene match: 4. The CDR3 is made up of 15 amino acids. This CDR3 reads CASSFLGGSNEKLFF. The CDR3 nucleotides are TGTGCCAGCAGCTTCCTAGGGGGCTCTAATGAAAAACTGTTTTTT.

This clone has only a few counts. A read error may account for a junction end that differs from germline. This CDR3 reads CASSFPIGSGNTIYF. For the CDR3, the DNA is TGTGCTAGCAGCTTCCCAATCGGCTCTGGAAACACCATATATTTT. V is TRBV7-7 and J is TRBJ1-3; D remains ambiguous. CDR1 and CDR2 from the germline V gene are SSHAT and FNYEAQ (reference sequence). The CDR3 spans 15 residues.